Shown below are 2 T cell receptor beta chains from a single sample sequenced in a study of blood T cell repertoires in COVID-19. TCRdb keeps only in-frame clones here, not all; method: immunoSEQ multiplex PCR. This sample has 35,000 to 50,000 clones, with approximately 85% found just once. The sequencing sample was made of peripheral blood. All receptors come from a human donor in a cohort sampled during active COVID-19.

This clone was recorded only once. The gene calls are TRBV6-4 and TRBJ1-2; possibly TRBD1 for D (6 bases). Trimming shortened V by 6 bases and J by 8 bases, and 16 bases separated the two germline ends. In germline, CDR1 is MRHNA, CDR2 SNTAGT. There are 13 residues in the CDR3. CDR3 nucleotide sequence: TGTGCCAGCAGAGACAGGCCCGGAGGGGGCTACACCTTC. Protein product: CASRDRPGGGYTF.

To note about this clone: The junction shows a germline mismatch at one end, possibly a read error. This chain connects TRBV6-5 to TRBJ1-6, with D possibly matching TRBD1 (5 bases). The CDR3 contains 15 residues. CDR1 is MNHEY, CDR2 SVGAGI, per germline. CDR3 nucleotide sequence: TGTGCCAGCACCCAGCCAGGGAATTATAATTCACTCCTCCACTTT. As protein: CASTQPGNYNSLLHF.